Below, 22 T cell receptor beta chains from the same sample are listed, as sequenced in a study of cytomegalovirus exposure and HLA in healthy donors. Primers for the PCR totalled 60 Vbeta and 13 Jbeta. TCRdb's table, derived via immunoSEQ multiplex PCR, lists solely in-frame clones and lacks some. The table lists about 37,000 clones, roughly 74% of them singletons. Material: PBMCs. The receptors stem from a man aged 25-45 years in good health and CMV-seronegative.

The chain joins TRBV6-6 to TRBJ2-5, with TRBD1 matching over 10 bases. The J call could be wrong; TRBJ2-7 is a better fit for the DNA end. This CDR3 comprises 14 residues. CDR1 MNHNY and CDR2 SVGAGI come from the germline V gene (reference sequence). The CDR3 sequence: CASSDRGRGNEQYF. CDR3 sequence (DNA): TGTGCCAGCAGCGACAGGGGGCGCGGGAACGAGCAGTACTTC.

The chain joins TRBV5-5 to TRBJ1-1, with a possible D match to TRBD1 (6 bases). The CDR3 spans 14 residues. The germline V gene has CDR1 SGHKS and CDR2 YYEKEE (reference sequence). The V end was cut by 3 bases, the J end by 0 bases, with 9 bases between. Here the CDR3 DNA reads TGTGCCAGCAGCTGGGACACCATGAACACTGAAGCTTTCTTT. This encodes CASSWDTMNTEAFF.

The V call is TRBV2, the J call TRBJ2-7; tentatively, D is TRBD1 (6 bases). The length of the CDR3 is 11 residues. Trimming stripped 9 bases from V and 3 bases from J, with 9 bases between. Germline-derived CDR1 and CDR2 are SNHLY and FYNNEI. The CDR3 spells CARGTLYEQYF. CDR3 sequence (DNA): TGTGCCAGGGGGACACTCTACGAGCAGTACTTC. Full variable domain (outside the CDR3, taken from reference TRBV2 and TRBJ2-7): EPEVTQTPSHQVTQMGQEVILRCVPISNHLYFYWYRQILGQKVEFLVSFYNNEISEKSEIFDDQFSVERPDGSNFTLKIRSTKLEDSAMYFCARGTLYEQYFGPGTRLTVT.

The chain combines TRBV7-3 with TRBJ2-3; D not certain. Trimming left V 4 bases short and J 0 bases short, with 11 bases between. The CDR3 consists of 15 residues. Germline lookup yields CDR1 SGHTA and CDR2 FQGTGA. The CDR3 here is CASSSYSTSTDTQYF. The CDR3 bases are TGTGCCAGCAGCTCCTACTCCACTAGCACAGATACGCAGTATTTT.

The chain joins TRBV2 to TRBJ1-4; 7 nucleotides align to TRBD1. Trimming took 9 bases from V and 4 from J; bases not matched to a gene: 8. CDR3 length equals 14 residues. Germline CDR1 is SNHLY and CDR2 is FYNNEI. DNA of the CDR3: TGTGCCAGTAAACCCGGGACAGTTAATGAAAAACTGTTTTTT. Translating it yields CASKPGTVNEKLFF.

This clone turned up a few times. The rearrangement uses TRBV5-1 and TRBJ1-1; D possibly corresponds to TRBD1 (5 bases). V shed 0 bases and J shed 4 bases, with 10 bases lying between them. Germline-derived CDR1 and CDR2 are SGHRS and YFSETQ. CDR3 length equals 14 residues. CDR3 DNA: TGCGCCAGCAGCTTGGCCGGGGGACTCACTGAAGCTTTCTTT. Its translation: CASSLAGGLTEAFF.

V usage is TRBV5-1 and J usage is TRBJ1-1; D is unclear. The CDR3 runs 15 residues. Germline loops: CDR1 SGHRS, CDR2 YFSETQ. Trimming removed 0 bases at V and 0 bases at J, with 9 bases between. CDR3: CASSLVQAVNTEAFF. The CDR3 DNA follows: TGCGCCAGCAGCTTGGTTCAGGCCGTGAACACTGAAGCTTTCTTT.

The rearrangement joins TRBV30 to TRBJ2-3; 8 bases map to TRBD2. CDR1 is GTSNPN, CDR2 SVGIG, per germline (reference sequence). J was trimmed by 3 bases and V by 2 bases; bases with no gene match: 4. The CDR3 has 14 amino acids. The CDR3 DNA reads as TGTGCCTGGAGTCGACTAGCGTGGACAGATACGCAGTATTTT. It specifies CAWSRLAWTDTQYF. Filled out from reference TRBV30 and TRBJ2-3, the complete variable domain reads SQTIHQWPATLVQPVGSPLSLECTVEGTSNPNLYWYRQAAGRGLQLLFYSVGIGQISSEVPQNLSASRPQDRQFILSSKKLLLSDSGFYLCAWSRLAWTDTQYFGPGTRLTVL.

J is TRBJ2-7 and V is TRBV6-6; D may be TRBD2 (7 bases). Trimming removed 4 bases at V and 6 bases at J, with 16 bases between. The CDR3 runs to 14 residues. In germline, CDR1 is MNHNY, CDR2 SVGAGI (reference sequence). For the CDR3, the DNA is TGTGCCAGCAGTTTAGGGGGGGGACAAGGCGAGCAGTACTTC. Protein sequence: CASSLGGGQGEQYF.

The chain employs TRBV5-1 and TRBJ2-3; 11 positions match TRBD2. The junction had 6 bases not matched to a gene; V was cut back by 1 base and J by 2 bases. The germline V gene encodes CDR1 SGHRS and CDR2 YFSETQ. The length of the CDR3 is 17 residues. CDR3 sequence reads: CASSLLGTSGYTDTQYF. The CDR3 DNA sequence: TGCGCCAGCAGCTTGCTAGGGACTAGCGGTTACACAGATACGCAGTATTTT. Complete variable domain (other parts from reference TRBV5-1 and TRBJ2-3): KAGVTQTPRYLIKTRGQQVTLSCSPISGHRSVSWYQQTPGQGLQFLFEYFSETQRNKGNFPGRFSGRQFSNSRSEMNVSTLELGDSALYLCASSLLGTSGYTDTQYFGPGTRLTVL.

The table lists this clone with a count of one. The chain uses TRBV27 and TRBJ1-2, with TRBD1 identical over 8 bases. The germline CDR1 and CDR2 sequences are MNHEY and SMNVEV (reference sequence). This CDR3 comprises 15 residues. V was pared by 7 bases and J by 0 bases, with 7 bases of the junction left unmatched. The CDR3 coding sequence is TGTGCCAGCACCCCTACAGGGGGAGCTAACTATGGCTACACCTTC. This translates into CASTPTGGANYGYTF.

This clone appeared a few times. The CDR3 is CASSVGRGGVVDTQYF. The CDR3 DNA is TGTGCCAGCAGCGTAGGGCGGGGGGGCGTGGTAGATACGCAGTATTTT. The gene calls are TRBV9 and TRBJ2-3; 9 bases map to TRBD2. CDR1 is SGDLS, CDR2 YYNGEE, per germline. The CDR3 is made up of 16 amino acids. Trimming took 0 bases from V and 5 from J; bases not matched to a gene: 7.

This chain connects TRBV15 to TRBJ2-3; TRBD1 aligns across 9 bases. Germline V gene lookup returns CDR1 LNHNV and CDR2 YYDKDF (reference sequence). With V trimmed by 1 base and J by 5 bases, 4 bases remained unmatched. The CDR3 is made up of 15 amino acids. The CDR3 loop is CATSRGQGGRDTQYF. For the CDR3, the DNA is TGTGCCACCAGCAGAGGACAGGGGGGACGAGATACGCAGTATTTT.

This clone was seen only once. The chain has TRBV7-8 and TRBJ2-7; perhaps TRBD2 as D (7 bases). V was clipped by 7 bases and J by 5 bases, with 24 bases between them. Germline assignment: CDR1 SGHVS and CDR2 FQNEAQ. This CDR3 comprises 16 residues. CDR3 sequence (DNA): TGTGCCAGCATCCAAAGCCTAGGGGGGGCATCCCACGAGCAGTACTTC. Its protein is CASIQSLGGASHEQYF.

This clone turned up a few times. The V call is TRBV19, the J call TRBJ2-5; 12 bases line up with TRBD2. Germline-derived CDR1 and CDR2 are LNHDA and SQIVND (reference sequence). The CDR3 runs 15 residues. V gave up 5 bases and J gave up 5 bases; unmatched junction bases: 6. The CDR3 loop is CASSETSGSFETQYF. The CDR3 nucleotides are TGTGCCAGTAGTGAGACTAGCGGGAGCTTTGAGACCCAGTACTTC.

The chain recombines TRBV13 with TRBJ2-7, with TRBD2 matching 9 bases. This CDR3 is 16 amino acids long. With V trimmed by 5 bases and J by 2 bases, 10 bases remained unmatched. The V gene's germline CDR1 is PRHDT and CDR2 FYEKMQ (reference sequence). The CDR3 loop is CASSPRASGATYEQYF. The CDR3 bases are TGTGCCAGCAGCCCGAGGGCTAGCGGGGCCACCTACGAGCAGTACTTC.

The CDR3 sequence: CASSVAGTSDNNEQFF. The CDR3 DNA follows: TGTGCCAGCAGCGTAGCGGGGACTAGCGACAACAATGAGCAGTTCTTC. J is TRBJ2-1 and V is TRBV9, with 10 nucleotides matching TRBD2. The CDR3 loop spans 16 amino acids. With V trimmed by 0 bases and J by 5 bases, 5 bases remained unmatched. The germline gives CDR1 SGDLS, CDR2 YYNGEE.

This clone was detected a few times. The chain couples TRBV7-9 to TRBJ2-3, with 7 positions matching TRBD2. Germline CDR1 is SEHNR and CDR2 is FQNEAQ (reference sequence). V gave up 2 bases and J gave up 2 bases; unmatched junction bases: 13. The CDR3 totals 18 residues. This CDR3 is CASSLWNLRGRPTDTQYF. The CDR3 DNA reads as TGTGCCAGCAGCTTATGGAACTTGCGGGGGAGGCCCACAGATACGCAGTATTTT.

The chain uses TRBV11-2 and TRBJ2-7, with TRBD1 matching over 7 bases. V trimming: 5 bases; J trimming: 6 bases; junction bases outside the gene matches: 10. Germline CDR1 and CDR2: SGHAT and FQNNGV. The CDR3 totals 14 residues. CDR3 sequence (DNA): TGTGCCAGCAGCCAGCCAGACAGGGTTAGCGAGCAGTACTTC. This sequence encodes CASSQPDRVSEQYF.

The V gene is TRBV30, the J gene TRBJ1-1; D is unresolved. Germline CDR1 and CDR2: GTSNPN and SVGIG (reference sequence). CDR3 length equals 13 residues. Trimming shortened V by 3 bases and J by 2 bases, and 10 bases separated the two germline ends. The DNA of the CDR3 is TGTGCCTGGAGGCGGGGAACAAACACTGAAGCTTTCTTT. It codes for CAWRRGTNTEAFF.

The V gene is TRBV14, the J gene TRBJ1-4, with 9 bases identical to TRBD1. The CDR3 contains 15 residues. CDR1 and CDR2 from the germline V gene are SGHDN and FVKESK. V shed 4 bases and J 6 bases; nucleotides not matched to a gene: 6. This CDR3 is CASSPGTGLYEKLFF. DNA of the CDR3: TGTGCCAGCAGCCCCGGGACAGGGCTTTATGAAAAACTGTTTTTT.

CDR3: CASSVARTAGGKDTQYF. DNA of the CDR3: TGTGCCAGCAGCGTAGCTAGGACAGCGGGGGGTAAGGATACGCAGTATTTT. The rearrangement joins TRBV9 to TRBJ2-3, with 9 bases that match TRBD2. Germline CDR1 SGDLS, CDR2 YYNGEE. The V segment lost 0 bases and the J segment 6 bases; nucleotides outside the gene matches: 11. The CDR3 covers 17 residues.